This TCR beta chain comes out of a study of cytotoxic CD8 clonotypes in ibrutinib-treated CLL listed by TCRdb under 2021. Regarding the research as a whole: The cohort was composed of 11 relapsed/refractory and roughly 16 treatment-naive patients; IGHV unmutated status was identified in 17 patients. Partial responses were observed in approximately 24 patients and complete responses in 2; after a median follow-up of about 69 months, remission was maintained in 15 or so patients and progression was observed in around twelve. Response samples were obtained after a median of approximately twelve months of treatment, with a range of about 6 to 36 months. Samples averaged approximately 260,000 productive templates and approximately 100,000 productive rearrangements. Of the 86 people in the trial, about 25 had longitudinal samples available. Cryopreserved peripheral blood mononuclear cells were obtained prior to treatment, at the time of response, and at either disease progression or sustained remission. Every remission and progressive disease sample was obtained while ibrutinib was still being received by the patients.

Each clonotype received, on average, around 10x coverage in deep resolution sequencing performed on a MiSeq, where the target depth lay between 1 in 1 million and 1 in 200,000 T cells. TCR beta libraries were generated with the immunoSEQ hsTCRB Kit. The original methods were these. ImmunoSEQ Data Assistant and ImmunoSEQ Analyzer were used for data analysis, and V, D and J genes were assigned according to IMGT definitions. Clonality, which ranges from 0 to 1, was calculated by subtracting the normalized Shannon entropy of productive rearrangement frequencies from one. Only overrepresented clonotypes making up at least 0.05% of the repertoire of each patient were included in the public clonotype analysis. About twelve age-matched healthy donor repertoires from immuneACCESS were used as controls for clonality. Entries here come from immuneACCESS through TCRdb and include only in-frame sequences with V and J called. Some clones fail to appear in such tables; in the studies checked, an unresolved V gene covers under half of the shortfall, and the cause of the remainder is unknown. From that table come the V and J calls and clone size; the DNA was used to work out D and trimming. The sample yields roughly 76,000 clones; about 84% were counted once. Under 8.5% of the sample is in the top ten clones.

As to this clone: Its antigen is still unknown. No much larger clonotype is one base removed from it; base qualities were not supplied.

General study outcomes and caveats: Sampling times were not matched between patients in sustained remission and patients whose disease was progressing, and lymph node repertoires were not examined. Clonality increased at ibrutinib response, stayed stable in sustained remission, and fell back toward baseline at progression. Baseline clonality exceeded that of age-matched healthy donors and correlated strongly with circulating CD8+ T-cell counts. Public clonotypes were rare and either contracted or stayed stable during treatment, and the rise in clonality at ibrutinib response reflected the expansion of private clonotypes.

The sample's time point label is to be understood as: progressive disease on ibrutinib. For TCR beta library preparation, approximately 2 micrograms of genomic DNA were extracted from the cryopreserved PBMCs. Longitudinal blood samples from CLL patients on ibrutinib monotherapy were analyzed using high-throughput TCR beta sequencing. The patients took part in an open-label, single-center phase 2 trial of ibrutinib monotherapy. Sequences were derived from PBMCs, sampled at disease progression, from a patient treated with ibrutinib. The sequence was obtained from a human donor with chronic lymphocytic leukemia.

CDR3 protein: CSLTGRHTYEQYF. The sequence in DNA is TGCAGCCTTACGGGGAGACACACCTACGAGCAGTACTTC. The chain was built from TRBV29-1 and TRBJ2-7; the D segment could be TRBD2, given 5 matching bases. The germline V gene supplies CDR1 SQVTM and CDR2 ANQGSEA. Measured from the cysteine to the phenylalanine, the CDR3 is 13 residues long. Only the CDR3 DNA is retained, 39 bases long and in frame from the first base. The V end loses 8 bases and the J end loses 2 bases, and a stretch of 16 bases separates them.